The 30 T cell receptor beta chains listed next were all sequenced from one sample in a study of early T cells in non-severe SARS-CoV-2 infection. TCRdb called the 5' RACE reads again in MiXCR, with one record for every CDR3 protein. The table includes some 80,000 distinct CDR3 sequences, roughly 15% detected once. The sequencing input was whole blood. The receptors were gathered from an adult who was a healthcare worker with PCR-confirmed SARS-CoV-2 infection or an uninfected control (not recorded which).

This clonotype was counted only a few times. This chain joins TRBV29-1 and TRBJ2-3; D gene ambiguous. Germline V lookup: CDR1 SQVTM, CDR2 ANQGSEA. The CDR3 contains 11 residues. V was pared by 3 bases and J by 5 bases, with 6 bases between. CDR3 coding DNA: TGCAGCGTTGAGGTCGGAGATACGCAGTATTTT. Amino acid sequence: CSVEVGDTQYF.

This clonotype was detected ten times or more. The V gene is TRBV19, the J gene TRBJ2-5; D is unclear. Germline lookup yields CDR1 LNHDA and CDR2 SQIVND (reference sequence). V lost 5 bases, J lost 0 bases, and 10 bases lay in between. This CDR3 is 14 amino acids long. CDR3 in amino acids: CASSPRGDQETQYF. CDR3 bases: TGTGCCAGTAGTCCCCGTGGGGACCAAGAGACCCAGTACTTC.

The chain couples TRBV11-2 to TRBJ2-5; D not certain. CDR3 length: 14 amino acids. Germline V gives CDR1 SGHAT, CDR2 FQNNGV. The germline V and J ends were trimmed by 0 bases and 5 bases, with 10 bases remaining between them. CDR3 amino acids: CASSLDWWLETQYF. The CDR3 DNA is TGTGCCAGCAGCTTAGATTGGTGGTTGGAGACCCAGTACTTC.

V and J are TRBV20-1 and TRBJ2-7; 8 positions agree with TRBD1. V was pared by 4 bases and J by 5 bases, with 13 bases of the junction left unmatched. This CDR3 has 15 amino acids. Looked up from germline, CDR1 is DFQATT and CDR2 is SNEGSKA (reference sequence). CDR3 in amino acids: CSANKPDRVGDEQYF. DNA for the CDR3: TGCAGTGCTAACAAACCGGACAGGGTTGGTGACGAGCAGTACTTC.

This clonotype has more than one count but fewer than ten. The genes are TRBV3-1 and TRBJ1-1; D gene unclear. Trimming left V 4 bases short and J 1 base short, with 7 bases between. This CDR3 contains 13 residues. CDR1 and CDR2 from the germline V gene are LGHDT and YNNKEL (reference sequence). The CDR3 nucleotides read TGTGCCAGCAGCCCAAAGACGAACACTGAAGCTTTCTTT. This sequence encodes CASSPKTNTEAFF.

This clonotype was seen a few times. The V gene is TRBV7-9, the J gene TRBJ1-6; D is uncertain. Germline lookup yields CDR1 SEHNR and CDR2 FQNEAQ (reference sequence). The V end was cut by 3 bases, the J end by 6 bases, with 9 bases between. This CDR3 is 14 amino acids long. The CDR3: CASSFPPLNSPLHF. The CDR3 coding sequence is TGTGCCAGCAGCTTCCCACCACTTAATTCACCCCTCCACTTT.

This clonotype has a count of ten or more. The CDR3 protein is CASVRTDTQYF. Here the CDR3 DNA reads TGTGCCAGCGTCCGCACAGATACGCAGTATTTT. The V and J genes are TRBV12-3 or TRBV12-4 and TRBJ2-3, with D hard to call. V lost 8 bases and J lost 1, with 4 bases in between. The CDR3 is 11 residues long.

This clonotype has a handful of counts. This CDR3 is CASTGRNYEQYF. The DNA of the CDR3 is TGTGCCAGCACAGGGAGGAACTACGAGCAGTACTTC. V usage is TRBV6-5 and J usage is TRBJ2-7; D possibly corresponds to TRBD2 (6 bases). CDR1 and CDR2 (germline): MNHEY, SVGAGI. The CDR3 runs 12 residues. V was trimmed by 7 bases and J by 3 bases, leaving 10 bases between them.

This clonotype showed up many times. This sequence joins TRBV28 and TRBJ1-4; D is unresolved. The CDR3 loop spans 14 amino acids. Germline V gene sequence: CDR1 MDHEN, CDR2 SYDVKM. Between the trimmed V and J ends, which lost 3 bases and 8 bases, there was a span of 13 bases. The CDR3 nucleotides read TGTGCCAGCAGTTTCGGGAGGTGGGAGGAAAAACTGTTTTTT. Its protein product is CASSFGRWEEKLFF.

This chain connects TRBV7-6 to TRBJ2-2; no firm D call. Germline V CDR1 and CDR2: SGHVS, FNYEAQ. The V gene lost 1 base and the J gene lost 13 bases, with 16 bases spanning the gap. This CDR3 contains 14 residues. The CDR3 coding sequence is TGTGCCAGCAGCTTAGAAGGTGTTGGGCGTAGGCTGTTTTTT. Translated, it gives CASSLEGVGRRLFF.

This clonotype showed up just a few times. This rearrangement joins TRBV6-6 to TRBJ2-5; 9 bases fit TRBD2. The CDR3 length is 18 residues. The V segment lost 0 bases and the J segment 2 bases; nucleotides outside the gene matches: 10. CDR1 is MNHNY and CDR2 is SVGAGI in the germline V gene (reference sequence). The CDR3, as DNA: TGTGCCAGCAGTTACTCGACCCTAGCGGGGAGAGTACAAGAGACCCAGTACTTC. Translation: CASSYSTLAGRVQETQYF.

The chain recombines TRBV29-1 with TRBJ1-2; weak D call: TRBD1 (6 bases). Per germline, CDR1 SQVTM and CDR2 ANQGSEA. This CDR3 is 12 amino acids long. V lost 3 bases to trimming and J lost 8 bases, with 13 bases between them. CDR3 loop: CSVERGAGGYTF. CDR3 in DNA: TGCAGCGTTGAGAGGGGGGCAGGAGGCTACACCTTC.

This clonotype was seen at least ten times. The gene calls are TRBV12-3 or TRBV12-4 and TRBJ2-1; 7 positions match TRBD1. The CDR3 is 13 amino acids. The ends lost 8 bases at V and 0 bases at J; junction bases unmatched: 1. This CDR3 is CASRDSSYNEQFF. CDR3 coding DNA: TGTGCCAGCCGGGACAGCTCCTACAATGAGCAGTTCTTC.

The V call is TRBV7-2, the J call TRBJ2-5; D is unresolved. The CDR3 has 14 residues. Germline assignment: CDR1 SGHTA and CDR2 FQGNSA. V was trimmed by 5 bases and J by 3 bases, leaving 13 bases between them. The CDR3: CASSPGPLEETQYF. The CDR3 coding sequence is TGTGCCAGCAGCCCCGGACCCCTGGAAGAGACCCAGTACTTC. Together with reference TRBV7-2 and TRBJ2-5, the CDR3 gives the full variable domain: GAGVSQSPSNKVTEKGKDVELRCDPISGHTALYWYRQSLGQGLEFLIYFQGNSAPDKSGLPSDRFSAERTGGSVSTLTIQRTQQEDSAVYLCASSPGPLEETQYFGPGTRLLVL.

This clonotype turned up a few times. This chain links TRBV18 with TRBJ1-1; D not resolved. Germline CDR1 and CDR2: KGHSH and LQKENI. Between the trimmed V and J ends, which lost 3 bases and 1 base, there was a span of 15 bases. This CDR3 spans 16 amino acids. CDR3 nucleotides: TGTGCCAGCTCACCCTTCGAGAGTTGGGGGAACACTGAAGCTTTCTTT. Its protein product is CASSPFESWGNTEAFF.

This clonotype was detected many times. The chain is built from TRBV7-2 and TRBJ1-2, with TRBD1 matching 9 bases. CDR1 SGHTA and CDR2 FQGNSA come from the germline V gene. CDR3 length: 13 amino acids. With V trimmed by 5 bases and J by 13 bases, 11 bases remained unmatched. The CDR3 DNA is TGTGCCAGCAGCCCACCTTTACAGGGGGCGCGCACCTTC. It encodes CASSPPLQGARTF.

CDR3: CASTSQDRMNTEAFF. DNA for the CDR3: TGTGCCAGCACCAGCCAGGACCGTATGAACACTGAAGCTTTCTTT. V usage is TRBV2 and J usage is TRBJ1-1; no clear D. From germline, CDR1 is SNHLY and CDR2 FYNNEI. The CDR3 consists of 15 residues. Trimming took 7 bases from V and 0 from J, leaving 15 bases between them. Full variable domain (rest looked up from reference TRBV2 and TRBJ1-1): EPEVTQTPSHQVTQMGQEVILRCVPISNHLYFYWYRQILGQKVEFLVSFYNNEISEKSEIFDDQFSVERPDGSNFTLKIRSTKLEDSAMYFCASTSQDRMNTEAFFGQGTRLTVV.

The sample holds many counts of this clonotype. CDR3 loop: CASSLRVLSSYNSPLHF. For the CDR3, the DNA is TGTGCCAGCAGCCTTCGGGTACTCAGCTCCTATAATTCACCCCTCCACTTT. The chain is built from TRBV27 and TRBJ1-6; D unclear. Trimming pared 6 bases from V and 0 bases from J, leaving 15 bases between. Germline CDR1 MNHEY, CDR2 SMNVEV (reference sequence). The CDR3 totals 17 residues.

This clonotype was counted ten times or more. CDR3 amino acids: CASKGGDQPQHF. The CDR3 coding sequence is TGTGCCAGCAAGGGAGGGGATCAGCCCCAGCATTTT. V gene TRBV2 combines with J gene TRBJ1-5; TRBD1 is a possible D gene (5 bases). This CDR3 contains 12 residues. Per the germline V gene, CDR1 is SNHLY and CDR2 is FYNNEI. The V gene lost 7 bases and the J gene lost 5 bases, with 9 bases spanning the gap.

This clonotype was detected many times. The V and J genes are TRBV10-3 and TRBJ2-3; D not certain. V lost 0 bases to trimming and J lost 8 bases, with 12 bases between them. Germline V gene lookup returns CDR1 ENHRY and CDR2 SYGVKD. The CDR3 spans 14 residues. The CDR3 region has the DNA TGTGCCATCAGTGAGTCGGGTAGCCTAGTTACGCAGTATTTT. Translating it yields CAISESGSLVTQYF.

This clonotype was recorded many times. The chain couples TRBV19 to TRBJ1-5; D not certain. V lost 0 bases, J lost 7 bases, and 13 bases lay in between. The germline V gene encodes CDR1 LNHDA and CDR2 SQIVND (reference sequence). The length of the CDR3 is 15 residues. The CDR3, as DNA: TGTGCCAGTAGTATAGATGGGGTCGAGGGACAGCCCCAGCATTTT. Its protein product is CASSIDGVEGQPQHF.

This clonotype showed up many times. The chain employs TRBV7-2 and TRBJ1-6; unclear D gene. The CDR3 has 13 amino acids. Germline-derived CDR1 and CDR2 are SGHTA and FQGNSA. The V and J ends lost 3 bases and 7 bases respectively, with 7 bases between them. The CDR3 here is CASSFEPNSPLHF. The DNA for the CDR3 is TGTGCCAGCAGCTTCGAACCAAATTCACCCCTCCACTTT.

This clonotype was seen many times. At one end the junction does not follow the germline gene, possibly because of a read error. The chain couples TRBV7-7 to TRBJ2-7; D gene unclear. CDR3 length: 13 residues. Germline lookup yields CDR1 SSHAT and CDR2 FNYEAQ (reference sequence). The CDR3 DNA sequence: TGTGCTAGCAGCCAATTGCTTAGGAGCGAGCAGTACTTC. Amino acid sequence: CASSQLLRSEQYF.

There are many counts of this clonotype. The CDR3 loop is CASSLRPAYEQYF. The DNA for the CDR3 is TGTGCCAGCAGCTTACGTCCCGCCTACGAGCAGTACTTC. The V call is TRBV11-2, the J call TRBJ2-7; D gene uncertain. Germline V CDR1 and CDR2: SGHAT, FQNNGV. The V end was cut by 2 bases, the J end by 2 bases, with 7 bases between. The CDR3 length is 13 residues.

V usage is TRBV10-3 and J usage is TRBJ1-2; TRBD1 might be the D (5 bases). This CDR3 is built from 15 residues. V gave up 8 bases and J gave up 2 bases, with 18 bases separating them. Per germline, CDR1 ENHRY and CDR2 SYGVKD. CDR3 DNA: TGTGCCATCTGGCAGGGCCGGGCTCCAAACTATGGCTACACCTTC. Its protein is CAIWQGRAPNYGYTF.

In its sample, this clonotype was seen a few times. The CDR3 region has the DNA TGTGCCAGCAGCTCAGGGGGCACGGGGTACTATGGCTACACCTTC. This translates into CASSSGGTGYYGYTF. The J gene is TRBJ1-2, the V gene TRBV7-9; 8 bases map to TRBD1. CDR1 SEHNR and CDR2 FQNEAQ come from the germline V gene (reference sequence). The CDR3 has 15 amino acids. The V and J ends lost 4 bases and 3 bases, in that order; junction bases with no gene match: 7.

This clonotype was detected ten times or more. DNA of the CDR3: TGTGCCAGCAGCCAAAGGGGGGGTCAGCCCCAGCATTTT. Amino acids: CASSQRGGQPQHF. This chain links TRBV3-1 with TRBJ1-5, with TRBD1 as a possible D gene (6 bases). V was trimmed by 2 bases and J by 6 bases, leaving 8 bases between them. This CDR3 has 13 amino acids. The germline V gene encodes CDR1 LGHDT and CDR2 YNNKEL (reference sequence).

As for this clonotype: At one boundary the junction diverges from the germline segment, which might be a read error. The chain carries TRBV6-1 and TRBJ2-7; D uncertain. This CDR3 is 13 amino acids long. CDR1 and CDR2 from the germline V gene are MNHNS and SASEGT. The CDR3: CASSDTGPRSLNF. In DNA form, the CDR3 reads TGTGCCAGCAGTGACACCGGGCCCCGCAGCCTTAACTTC.

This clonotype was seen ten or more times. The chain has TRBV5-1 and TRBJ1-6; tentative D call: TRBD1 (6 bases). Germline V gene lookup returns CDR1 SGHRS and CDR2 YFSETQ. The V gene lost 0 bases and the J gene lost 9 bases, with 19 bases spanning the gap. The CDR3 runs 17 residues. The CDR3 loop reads CASSLGTGTVGSSPLHF. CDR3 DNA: TGCGCCAGCAGCTTGGGTACAGGGACCGTAGGAAGTTCACCCCTCCACTTT. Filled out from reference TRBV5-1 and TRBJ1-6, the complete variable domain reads KAGVTQTPRYLIKTRGQQVTLSCSPISGHRSVSWYQQTPGQGLQFLFEYFSETQRNKGNFPGRFSGRQFSNSRSEMNVSTLELGDSALYLCASSLGTGTVGSSPLHFGNGTRLTVT.

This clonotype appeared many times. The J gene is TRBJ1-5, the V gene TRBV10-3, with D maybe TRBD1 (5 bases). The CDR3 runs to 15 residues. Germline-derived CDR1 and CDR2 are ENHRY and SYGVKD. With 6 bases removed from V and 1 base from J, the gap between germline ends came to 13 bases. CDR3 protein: CAISGVGQSNQPQHF. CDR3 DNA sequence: TGTGCCATCAGCGGGGTGGGGCAGAGCAATCAGCCCCAGCATTTT.